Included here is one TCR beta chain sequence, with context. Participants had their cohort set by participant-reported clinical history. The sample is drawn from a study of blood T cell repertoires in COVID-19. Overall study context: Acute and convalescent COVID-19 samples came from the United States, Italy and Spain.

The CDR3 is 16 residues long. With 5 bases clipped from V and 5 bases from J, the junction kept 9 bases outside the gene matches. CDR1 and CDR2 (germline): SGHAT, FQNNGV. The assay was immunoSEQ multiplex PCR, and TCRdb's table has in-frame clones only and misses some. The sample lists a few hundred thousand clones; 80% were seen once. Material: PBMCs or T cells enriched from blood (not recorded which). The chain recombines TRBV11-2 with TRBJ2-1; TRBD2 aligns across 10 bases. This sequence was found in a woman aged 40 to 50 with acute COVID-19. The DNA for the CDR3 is TGTGCCAGCAGCAAAAGCGGGGGGGCTCTCCACAATGAGCAGTTCTTC. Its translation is CASSKSGGALHNEQFF.